The clone carrying this T cell receptor beta chain was counted once. This record belongs to a study of blood T cell repertoires in COVID-19. Overall study: Donors in the United States, Italy and Spain gave samples during acute or convalescent COVID-19. T cells, B-cell-depleted T cells, or PBMCs supplied cDNA or gDNA.

CDR1 is ENHRY and CDR2 is SYGVKD in the germline V gene. V dropped 0 bases and J dropped 3 bases, with 8 bases sitting between them. This CDR3 has 14 amino acids. In the original analysis: The authors estimated nucleated cell counts from reference gene primer amplification. Repertoires were generated with immunoSEQ multiplex PCR, while TCRdb's copy carries only in-frame clones and drops some. The V and J calls and clone size were taken over from that table, and D and trimming were inferred from the DNA. The repertoire holds 89,000 or so clones, with 90% to 95% as singletons. This sequence joins TRBV10-3 and TRBJ2-5; possible D gene TRBD1, 5 bases. Material for sequencing was peripheral blood. The TCR sequence derives from a human donor with active COVID-19. The donor label of this sample is uncertain. CDR3 bases: TGTGCCATCAGTGAGTCAGGGGCAAAAGAGACCCAGTACTTC. It specifies CAISESGAKETQYF.